A selection of T cell receptor beta chains follows, all from one sample in a study of regulatory T cells in long-lasting Graves disease. MiXCR, run by TCRdb on the multiplex PCR reads, gives a single entry per CDR3 protein. The table lists some 200,000 distinct CDR3 sequences, roughly 19% of them singletons. The data were also submitted as part of a second study, on T cells in Graves' hyperthyroidism and ophthalmopathy.

Here the sequenced sample was peripheral blood mononuclear cells (PBMCs), taken at new diagnosis, from a patient treated with antithyroid drugs. Every receptor here comes from a woman aged 25 to 39 with Graves disease. The conserved cysteine and the conserved F or W are not part of the CDR3 here.

v_gene: TRBV3-1
j_gene: TRBJ1-4
CDR3aa: ASSQGGAGNEKLF

v_gene: TRBV5-1
j_gene: TRBJ1-4
CDR3aa: ASSLIDSANEKLF

v_gene: TRBV6-1
j_gene: TRBJ1-1
CDR3aa: ASSDLAGVAEAF

v_gene: TRBV28
j_gene: TRBJ2-7
CDR3aa: ASSTTSGSGRYEQY

v_gene: TRBV7-9
j_gene: TRBJ1-2
CDR3aa: ASSLRETNYGYT

v_gene: TRBV28
j_gene: TRBJ1-3
CDR3aa: ASRTSGNTIY

v_gene: TRBV9
j_gene: TRBJ1-4
CDR3aa: ASSVAGQPTNEKLF

v_gene: TRBV20-1
j_gene: TRBJ2-5
CDR3aa: SARADRETQY

v_gene: TRBV28
j_gene: TRBJ2-4
CDR3aa: ASTLRGGTKNIQY

v_gene: TRBV7-3
j_gene: TRBJ2-5
CDR3aa: ASSLNGGGEQETQY

v_gene: TRBV6-1
j_gene: TRBJ1-2
CDR3aa: ASSQGQQYGYT

v_gene: TRBV29-1
j_gene: TRBJ2-2
CDR3aa: SAEDRERRTGELF

v_gene: TRBV6-1
j_gene: TRBJ1-2
CDR3aa: AARAQGAIGYT